These 22 T cell receptor beta chains originate from one sample sequenced in a study of OX40 agonist ivuxolimab in advanced cancers. Assay: immunoSEQ multiplex PCR; the TCRdb copy retains only in-frame clones and omits some. Of 100,000 or so clones listed, over 75% are singletons. The sample in question was CD4+ or CD8+ T cells sorted from blood, obtained in a trial of the OX40 agonist ivuxolimab. The receptor set was obtained from an adult with an advanced solid tumor such as melanoma, head and neck, liver or kidney cancer.

The CDR3 coding sequence is TGTGCCAGCAGCCCGCCTAACACAGATACGCAGTATTTT. Its translation: CASSPPNTDTQYF. The V call is TRBV5-4, the J call TRBJ2-3; the D is unclear. The CDR3 is 13 amino acids. CDR1 and CDR2 (germline): SGHNT, YYREEE (reference sequence). With 4 bases removed from V and 2 bases from J, the gap between germline ends came to 8 bases.

The V gene is TRBV19, the J gene TRBJ1-2; D gene uncertain. Germline loops: CDR1 LNHDA, CDR2 SQIVND (reference sequence). Trimming removed 6 bases at V and 4 bases at J, with 12 bases between. The CDR3 sequence is 13 residues long. CDR3 coding DNA: TGTGCCAGTAGCTATCCTCCTAGCTATGGCTACACCTTC. Protein sequence: CASSYPPSYGYTF.

The chain recombines TRBV6-1 with TRBJ1-2, with 7 nucleotides matching TRBD1. V lost 6 bases, J lost 4 bases, and 8 bases stayed unmatched. Germline V gene data show CDR1 as MNHNS and CDR2 as SASEGT. The CDR3 is 14 amino acids. The CDR3 nucleotides are TGTGCCAGCAGCCCACCAGGGGGGGTCTATGGCTACACCTTC. Its protein product is CASSPPGGVYGYTF.

This chain joins TRBV28 and TRBJ1-4; D unresolved. Germline CDR1 reads MDHEN; CDR2 reads SYDVKM. The CDR3 runs 12 residues. The V end was cut by 6 bases, the J end by 3 bases, with 5 bases between. The CDR3 DNA reads TGTGCCAGCAGACAGCCTAATGAAAAACTGTTTTTT. This gives the protein CASRQPNEKLFF.

The gene calls are TRBV6-4 and TRBJ1-1; 8 bases are shared with TRBD1. V trimming: 6 bases; J trimming: 3 bases; junction bases outside the gene matches: 3. The CDR3 spans 13 residues. Germline CDR1 MRHNA, CDR2 SNTAGT. CDR3 amino acids: CASRQGADTEAFF. CDR3 in DNA: TGTGCCAGCAGGCAGGGGGCGGACACTGAAGCTTTCTTT.

V gene TRBV14 combines with J gene TRBJ2-7; D is possibly TRBD1 (5 bases). Germline CDR1 is SGHDN and CDR2 is FVKESK. There are 13 residues in the CDR3. V lost 0 bases, J lost 2 bases, and 5 bases lay in between. The CDR3 DNA reads TGTGCCAGCAGCCAAGAGGACACCTACGAGCAGTACTTC. This codes for CASSQEDTYEQYF. Based on the CDR3 plus reference TRBV14 and TRBJ2-7, the full variable domain is EAGVTQFPSHSVIEKGQTVTLRCDPISGHDNLYWYRRVMGKEIKFLLHFVKESKQDESGMPNNRFLAERTGGTYSTLKVQPAELEDSGVYFCASSQEDTYEQYFGPGTRLTVT.

This clone was observed once. V gene TRBV7-3 combines with J gene TRBJ2-3, with D tentatively TRBD1 or TRBD2 (5 bases each). The CDR3 sequence is 17 residues long. The germline V gene encodes CDR1 SGHTA and CDR2 FQGTGA. The ends were cut back, 4 bases at V and 2 bases at J, with 19 bases in the middle. The CDR3 loop is CASSSPPSGRATDTQYF. In DNA form, the CDR3 reads TGTGCCAGCAGCTCCCCCCCTTCGGGGCGGGCCACAGATACGCAGTATTTT.

V and J are TRBV4-2 and TRBJ2-1; D uncertain. The CDR3 loop spans 12 amino acids. V was pared by 1 base and J by 6 bases, with 4 bases between. Germline-derived CDR1 and CDR2 are LGHNA and YNFKEQ. The CDR3 DNA sequence: TGTGCCAGCAGCCAAGGTCGCAATGAGCAGTTCTTC. This codes for CASSQGRNEQFF.

This chain joins TRBV7-9 and TRBJ2-1, with 9 bases that match TRBD2. This CDR3 contains 16 residues. V lost 1 base, J lost 4 bases, and 5 bases stayed unmatched. Germline values: CDR1 SEHNR, CDR2 FQNEAQ (reference sequence). In nucleotides, the CDR3 is TGTGCCAGCAGCTTAGGTAGCGGGGGCAATTACAATGAGCAGTTCTTC. Translation: CASSLGSGGNYNEQFF.

In its sample, this clone was seen once. The CDR3 coding sequence is TGTGCCAGCAGCCTGGCGGGGGGTCATCTGAGCTCCTACGAGCAGTACTTC. Translation gives CASSLAGGHLSSYEQYF. The chain recombines TRBV7-2 with TRBJ2-7; TRBD2 agrees at 8 bases. Germline loops: CDR1 SGHTA, CDR2 FQGNSA. Trimming cost V 5 bases and J 0 bases; bases outside gene matches: 12. The CDR3 consists of 17 residues.

This clone was counted between two and nine times. J is TRBJ2-7 and V is TRBV2; TRBD1 agrees at 9 bases. CDR1 and CDR2 from the germline V gene are SNHLY and FYNNEI. The V and J ends lost 8 bases and 4 bases, in that order; junction bases with no gene match: 6. The CDR3 covers 13 residues. This CDR3 reads CASVGQGRYEQYF. CDR3 coding DNA: TGTGCCAGCGTGGGACAGGGTAGATACGAGCAGTACTTC.

This clone was recorded a few times. V gene TRBV7-9 combines with J gene TRBJ2-2, with 8 nucleotides matching TRBD1. CDR1 SEHNR and CDR2 FQNEAQ come from the germline V gene (reference sequence). Unmatched junction bases numbered 8, after V lost 4 bases and J lost 7 bases. This CDR3 is 15 amino acids long. The CDR3 protein is CASSSKTGASGELFF. The CDR3 DNA is TGTGCCAGCAGCTCGAAGACAGGGGCGAGCGGGGAGCTGTTTTTT. The full variable domain, completed using reference TRBV7-9 and TRBJ2-2, is DTGVSQNPRHKITKRGQNVTFRCDPISEHNRLYWYRQTLGQGPEFLTYFQNEAQLEKSRLLSDRFSAERPKGSFSTLEIQRTEQGDSAMYLCASSSKTGASGELFFGEGSRLTVL.

The rearrangement links TRBV7-6 to TRBJ2-3; the match to TRBD2 covers 8 bases. The germline V gene encodes CDR1 SGHVS and CDR2 FNYEAQ. The V gene end was trimmed by 5 bases and the J gene end by 5 bases; junction bases not matched to a gene: 6. This CDR3 is built from 14 residues. The CDR3 sequence: CASSLLAVGDTQYF. In DNA form, the CDR3 reads TGTGCCAGCAGCCTACTAGCGGTAGGAGATACGCAGTATTTT.

The V call is TRBV4-3, the J call TRBJ2-5, with a tentative D call TRBD1 (6 bases). The J call may be mistaken, given a closer DNA end match to TRBJ2-7. The CDR3 contains 15 residues. Germline CDR1 LGHNA, CDR2 YSLEER. CDR3 DNA: TGCGCCAGCAGCCAAGTGGTGGGACAAACCTACGAGCAGTACTTC. Its translation is CASSQVVGQTYEQYF.

This clone was recorded only once. The V gene is TRBV9, the J gene TRBJ2-5; TRBD1 might be the D (6 bases). The germline CDR1 and CDR2 sequences are SGDLS and YYNGEE. There are 15 residues in the CDR3. The ends were cut back, 3 bases at V and 1 base at J, with 13 bases in the middle. CDR3 sequence: CASSADSLPQETQYF. The CDR3 DNA follows: TGTGCCAGCAGCGCGGACAGCCTCCCCCAAGAGACCCAGTACTTC.

This sequence joins TRBV5-4 and TRBJ1-1; D is ambiguous. Trimming cost V 4 bases and J 3 bases, with 16 bases left between them. The CDR3 spans 15 residues. Germline lookup yields CDR1 SGHNT and CDR2 YYREEE (reference sequence). This CDR3 is CASSAPTEGDTEAFF. DNA for the CDR3: TGTGCCAGCAGCGCGCCTACAGAGGGTGACACTGAAGCTTTCTTT.

This clone appeared a single time. This chain joins TRBV30 and TRBJ2-7; D is ambiguous. This CDR3 comprises 14 residues. The germline V gene encodes CDR1 GTSNPN and CDR2 SVGIG (reference sequence). V lost 2 bases, J lost 0 bases, and 11 bases lay in between. The CDR3 sequence is CAWSSGESSYEQYF. The DNA of the CDR3 is TGTGCCTGGAGTTCAGGCGAAAGCTCCTACGAGCAGTACTTC.

As DNA, the CDR3 is TGTGCCAGCAGCTTAGGATACGGATCCTCTGGGGCCAACGTCCTGACTTTC. It specifies CASSLGYGSSGANVLTF. The chain carries TRBV11-1 and TRBJ2-6; D gene unclear. Between the trimmed V and J ends, which lost 1 base and 0 bases, there was a span of 10 bases. This CDR3 spans 17 amino acids. The germline V gene has CDR1 SGHAT and CDR2 FQDESV (reference sequence). Using reference TRBV11-1 and TRBJ2-6 for the parts outside the CDR3, the full variable domain is EAEVAQSPRYKITEKSQAVAFWCDPISGHATLYWYRQILGQGPELLVQFQDESVVDDSQLPKDRFSAERLKGVDSTLKIQPAELGDSAMYLCASSLGYGSSGANVLTFGAGSRLTVL.

This sequence joins TRBV11-2 and TRBJ2-7; D might be TRBD1 or TRBD2, each matching 5 bases. The CDR3 consists of 16 residues. Germline V lookup: CDR1 SGHAT, CDR2 FQNNGV. V lost 6 bases and J lost 2, with 20 bases in between. The DNA of the CDR3 is TGTGCCAGCAGTTCTGTGTCCCGTAGGGACCCCTACGAGCAGTACTTC. This encodes CASSSVSRRDPYEQYF.

This clone was counted ten times or more. V gene TRBV5-1 combines with J gene TRBJ1-1, with D uncertain. The CDR3 sequence is 14 residues long. The V gene's germline CDR1 is SGHRS and CDR2 YFSETQ. Deletions cut 2 bases from V and 2 bases from J, with 10 bases between. CDR3 amino acids: CASSFPDPNTEAFF. CDR3 in DNA: TGCGCCAGCAGCTTTCCGGATCCAAACACTGAAGCTTTCTTT.

The rearrangement joins TRBV6-1 to TRBJ2-7; D gene unclear. This CDR3 is built from 12 residues. Trimming removed 1 base from V and 2 bases from J, with 3 bases in between. Germline assignment: CDR1 MNHNS and CDR2 SASEGT. The CDR3 here is CASSEVAYEQYF. The DNA for the CDR3 is TGTGCCAGCAGTGAAGTTGCCTACGAGCAGTACTTC.

This chain links TRBV27 with TRBJ2-1; 10 bases are shared with TRBD2. The CDR3 has 14 amino acids. Germline CDR1 MNHEY, CDR2 SMNVEV (reference sequence). The V segment lost 5 bases and the J segment 5 bases; nucleotides outside the gene matches: 3. The CDR3 reads CASSKLAGDNEQFF. The CDR3 DNA follows: TGTGCCAGCAGTAAGCTAGCGGGGGACAATGAGCAGTTCTTC.